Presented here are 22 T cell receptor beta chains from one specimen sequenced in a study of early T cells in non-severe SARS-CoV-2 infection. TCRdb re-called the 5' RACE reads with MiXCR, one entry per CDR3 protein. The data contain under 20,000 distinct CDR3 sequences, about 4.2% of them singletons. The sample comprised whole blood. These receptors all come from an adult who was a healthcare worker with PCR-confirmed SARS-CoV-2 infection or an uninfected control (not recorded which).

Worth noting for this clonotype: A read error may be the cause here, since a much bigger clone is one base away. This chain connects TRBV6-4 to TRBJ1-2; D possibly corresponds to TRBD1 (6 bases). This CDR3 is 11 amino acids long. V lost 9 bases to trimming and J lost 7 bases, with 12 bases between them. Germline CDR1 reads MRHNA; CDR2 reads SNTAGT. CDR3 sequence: CARSRGSGYTF. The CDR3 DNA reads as TGTGCCAGGAGTAGGGGGAGTGGCTACACCTTC.

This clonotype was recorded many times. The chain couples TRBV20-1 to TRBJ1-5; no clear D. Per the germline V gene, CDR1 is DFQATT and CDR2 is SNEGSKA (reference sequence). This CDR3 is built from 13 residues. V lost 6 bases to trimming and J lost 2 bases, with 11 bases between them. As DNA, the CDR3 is TGCAGTGCCACGGTAGGAGGCAATCAGCCCCAGCATTTT. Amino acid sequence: CSATVGGNQPQHF.

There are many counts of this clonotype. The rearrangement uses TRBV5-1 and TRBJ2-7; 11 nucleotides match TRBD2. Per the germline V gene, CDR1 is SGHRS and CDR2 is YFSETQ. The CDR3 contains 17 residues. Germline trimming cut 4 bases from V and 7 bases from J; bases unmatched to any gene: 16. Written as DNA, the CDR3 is TGCGCCAGCAGCCAATCGACTAGCGGGACCCGGTCGGAGGAGCAGTACTTC. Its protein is CASSQSTSGTRSEEQYF.

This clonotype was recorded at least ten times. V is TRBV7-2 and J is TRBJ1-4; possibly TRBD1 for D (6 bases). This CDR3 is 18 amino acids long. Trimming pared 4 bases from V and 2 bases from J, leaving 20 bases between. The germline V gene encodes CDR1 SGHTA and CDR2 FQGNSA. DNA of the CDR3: TGTGCCAGCAGCTCTACCCTCCCCCGTAGGGGGACTAATGAAAAACTGTTTTTT. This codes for CASSSTLPRRGTNEKLFF.

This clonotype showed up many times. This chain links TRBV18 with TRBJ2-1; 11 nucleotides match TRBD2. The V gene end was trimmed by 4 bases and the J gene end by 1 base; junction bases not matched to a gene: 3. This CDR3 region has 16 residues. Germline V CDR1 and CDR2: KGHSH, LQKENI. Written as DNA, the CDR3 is TGTGCCAGCTCACAACGACTAGCGGGGTCCTACAATGAGCAGTTCTTC. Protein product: CASSQRLAGSYNEQFF.

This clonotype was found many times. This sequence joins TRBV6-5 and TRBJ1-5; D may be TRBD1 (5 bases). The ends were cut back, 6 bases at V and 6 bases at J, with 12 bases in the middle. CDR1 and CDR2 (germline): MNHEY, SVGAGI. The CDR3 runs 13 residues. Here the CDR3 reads CASSWDEGQPQHF. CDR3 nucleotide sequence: TGTGCCAGCAGCTGGGACGAGGGTCAGCCCCAGCATTTT.

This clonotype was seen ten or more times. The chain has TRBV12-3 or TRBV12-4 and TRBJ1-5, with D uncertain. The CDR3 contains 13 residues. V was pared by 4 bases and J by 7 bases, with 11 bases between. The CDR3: CASSSGSNQPQHF. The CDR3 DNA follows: TGTGCCAGCAGTTCCGGGTCTAACCAGCCCCAGCATTTT.

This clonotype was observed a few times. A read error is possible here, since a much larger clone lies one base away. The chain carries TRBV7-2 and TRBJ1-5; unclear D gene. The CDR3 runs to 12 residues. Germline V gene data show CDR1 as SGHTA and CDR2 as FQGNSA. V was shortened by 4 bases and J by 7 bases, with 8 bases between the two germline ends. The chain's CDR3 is CASSWVGQPQHF. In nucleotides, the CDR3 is TGTGCCAGCAGCTGGGTGGGCCAGCCCCAGCATTTT.

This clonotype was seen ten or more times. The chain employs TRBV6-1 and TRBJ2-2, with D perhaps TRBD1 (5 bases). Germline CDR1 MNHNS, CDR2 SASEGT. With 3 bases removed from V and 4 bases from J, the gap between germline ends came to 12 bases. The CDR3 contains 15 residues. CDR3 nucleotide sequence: TGTGCCAGCAGTGAGAACAGGCCCGGCACCGGGGAGCTGTTTTTT. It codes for CASSENRPGTGELFF.

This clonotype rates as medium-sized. The CDR3 loop reads CASSYGNADSEAFF. The CDR3 DNA reads as TGTGCCAGCAGTTACGGCAATGCGGATTCCGAAGCTTTCTTT. The chain couples TRBV6-6 to TRBJ1-1; unclear D gene. The CDR3 has 14 residues. Deletions cut 2 bases from V and 8 bases from J, with 15 bases between. CDR1 and CDR2 from the germline V gene are MNHNY and SVGAGI (reference sequence).

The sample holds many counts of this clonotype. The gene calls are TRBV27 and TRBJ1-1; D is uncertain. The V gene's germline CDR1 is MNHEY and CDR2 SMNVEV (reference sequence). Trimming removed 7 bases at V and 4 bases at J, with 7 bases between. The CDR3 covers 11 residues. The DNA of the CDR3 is TGTGCCAGCATTCGCGGCACTGAAGCTTTCTTT. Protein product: CASIRGTEAFF.

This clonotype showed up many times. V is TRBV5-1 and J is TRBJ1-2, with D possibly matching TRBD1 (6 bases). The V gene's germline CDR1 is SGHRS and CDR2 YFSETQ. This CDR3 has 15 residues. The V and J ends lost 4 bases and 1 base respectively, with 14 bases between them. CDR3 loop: CASSPGDQVNYGYTF. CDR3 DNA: TGCGCCAGCAGCCCAGGGGACCAGGTTAACTATGGCTACACCTTC.

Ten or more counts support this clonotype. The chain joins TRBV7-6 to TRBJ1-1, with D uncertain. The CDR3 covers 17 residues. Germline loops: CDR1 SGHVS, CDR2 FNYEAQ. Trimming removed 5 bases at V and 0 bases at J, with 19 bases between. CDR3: CASSPRNTRGMNTEAFF. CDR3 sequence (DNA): TGTGCCAGCAGCCCCAGAAACACGCGCGGAATGAACACTGAAGCTTTCTTT.

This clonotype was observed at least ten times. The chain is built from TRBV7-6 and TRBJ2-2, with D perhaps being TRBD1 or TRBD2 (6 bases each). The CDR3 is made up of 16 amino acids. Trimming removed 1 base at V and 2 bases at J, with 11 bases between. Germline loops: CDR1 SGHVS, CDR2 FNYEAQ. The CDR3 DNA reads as TGTGCCAGCAGCTTAGAAGGGGGGCTCAACACCGGGGAGCTGTTTTTT. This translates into CASSLEGGLNTGELFF.

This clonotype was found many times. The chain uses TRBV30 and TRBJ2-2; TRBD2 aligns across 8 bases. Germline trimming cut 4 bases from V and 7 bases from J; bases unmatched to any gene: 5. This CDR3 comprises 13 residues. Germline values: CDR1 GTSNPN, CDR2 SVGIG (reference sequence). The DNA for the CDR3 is TGTGCCTGGAAGCGGGGGCTCAACGGGGAGCTGTTTTTT. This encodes CAWKRGLNGELFF.

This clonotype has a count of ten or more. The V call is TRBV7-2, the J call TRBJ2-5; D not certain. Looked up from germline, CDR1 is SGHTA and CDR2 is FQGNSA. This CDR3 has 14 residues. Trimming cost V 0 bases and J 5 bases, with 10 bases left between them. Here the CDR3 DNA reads TGTGCCAGCAGCTTAGCGCGAGCGTCGGAGACCCAGTACTTC. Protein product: CASSLARASETQYF.

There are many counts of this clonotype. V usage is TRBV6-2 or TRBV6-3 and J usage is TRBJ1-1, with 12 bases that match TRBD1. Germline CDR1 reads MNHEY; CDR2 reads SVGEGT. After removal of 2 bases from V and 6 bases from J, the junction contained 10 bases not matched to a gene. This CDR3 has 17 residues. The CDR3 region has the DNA TGTGCCAGCAGTTACCCGGGGGGACAGGGGGCCGAAGCTGAAGCTTTCTTT. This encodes CASSYPGGQGAEAEAFF.

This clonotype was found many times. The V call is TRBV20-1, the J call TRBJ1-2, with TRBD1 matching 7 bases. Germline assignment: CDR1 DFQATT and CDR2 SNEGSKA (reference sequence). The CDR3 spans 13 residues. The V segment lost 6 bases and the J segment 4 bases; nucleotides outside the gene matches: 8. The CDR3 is CSAKTGPSYGYTF. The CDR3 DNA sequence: TGCAGTGCAAAGACAGGGCCCAGCTATGGCTACACCTTC.

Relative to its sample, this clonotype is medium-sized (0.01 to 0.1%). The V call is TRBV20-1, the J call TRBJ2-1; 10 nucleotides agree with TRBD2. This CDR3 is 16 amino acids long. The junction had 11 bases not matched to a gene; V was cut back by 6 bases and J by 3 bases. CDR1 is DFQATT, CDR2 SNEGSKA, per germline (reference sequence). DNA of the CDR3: TGCAGTGCCCCCCAATCTAGCGGGGGTCTCTACAATGAGCAGTTCTTC. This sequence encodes CSAPQSSGGLYNEQFF.

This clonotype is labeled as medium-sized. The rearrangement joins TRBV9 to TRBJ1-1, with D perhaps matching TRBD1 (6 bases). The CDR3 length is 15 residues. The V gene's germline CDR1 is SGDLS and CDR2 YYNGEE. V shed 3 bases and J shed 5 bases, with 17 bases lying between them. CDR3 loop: CASSANRAGVTEAFF. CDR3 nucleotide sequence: TGTGCCAGCAGCGCGAACAGGGCGGGGGTGACTGAAGCTTTCTTT. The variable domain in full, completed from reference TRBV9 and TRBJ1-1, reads DSGVTQTPKHLITATGQRVTLRCSPRSGDLSVYWYQQSLDQGLQFLIQYYNGEERAKGNILERFSAQQFPDLHSELNLSSLELGDSALYFCASSANRAGVTEAFFGQGTRLTVV.

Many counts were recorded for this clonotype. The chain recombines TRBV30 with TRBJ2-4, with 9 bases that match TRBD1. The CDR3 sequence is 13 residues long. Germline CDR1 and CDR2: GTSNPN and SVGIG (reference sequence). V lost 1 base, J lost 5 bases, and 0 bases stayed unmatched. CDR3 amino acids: CAWSGTGENIQYF. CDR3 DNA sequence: TGTGCCTGGAGTGGGACAGGGGAAAACATTCAGTACTTC.

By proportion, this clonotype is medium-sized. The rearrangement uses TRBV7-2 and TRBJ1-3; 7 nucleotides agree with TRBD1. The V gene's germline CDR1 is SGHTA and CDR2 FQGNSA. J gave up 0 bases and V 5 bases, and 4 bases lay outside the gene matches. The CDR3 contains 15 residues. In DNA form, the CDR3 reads TGTGCCAGCAGCGACGGGACAGCCTCTGGAAACACCATATATTTT. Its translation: CASSDGTASGNTIYF.